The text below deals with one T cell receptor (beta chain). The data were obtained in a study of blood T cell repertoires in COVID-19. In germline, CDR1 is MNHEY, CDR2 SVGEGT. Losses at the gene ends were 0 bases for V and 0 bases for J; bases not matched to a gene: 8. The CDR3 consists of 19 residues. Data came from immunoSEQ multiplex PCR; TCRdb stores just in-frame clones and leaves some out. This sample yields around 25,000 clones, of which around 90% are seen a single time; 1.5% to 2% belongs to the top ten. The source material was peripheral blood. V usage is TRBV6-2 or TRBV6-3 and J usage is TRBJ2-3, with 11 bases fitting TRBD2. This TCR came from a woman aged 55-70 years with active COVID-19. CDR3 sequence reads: CASSYSTSGSVVSTDTQYF. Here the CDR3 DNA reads TGTGCCAGCAGTTACTCCACTAGCGGGAGTGTGGTGAGCACAGATACGCAGTATTTT.